The next 23 T cell receptor beta chains were all read from a single sample in a study of memory CD4+ T cells and cytomegalovirus serostatus. Some clones are missing from TCRdb's copy, which holds only in-frame ones; the method was immunoSEQ multiplex PCR. Here the sample spans around 30,000 clones, about 75% being singletons. The sort gate was single viable CD3+CD4+CD8-CD45RO+ cells for memory CD4+ T cells. Sequenced material: memory CD4+ T cells from blood. The receptors stem from an adult in good health and CMV-seronegative. Some clones in this sample may be carry-over from other donors' samples.

The J gene is TRBJ1-5, the V gene TRBV30, with TRBD1 matching over 9 bases. J gave up 3 bases and V 3 bases, and 6 bases lay outside the gene matches. This CDR3 spans 15 amino acids. CDR1 is GTSNPN and CDR2 is SVGIG in the germline V gene (reference sequence). The DNA of the CDR3 is TGTGCCTGGAGCGCTACAGGGGGCAACAATCAGCCCCAGCATTTT. The encoded protein is CAWSATGGNNQPQHF.

This rearrangement joins TRBV7-9 to TRBJ1-2; D perhaps matches TRBD1 (5 bases). The CDR3 totals 15 residues. The germline CDR1 and CDR2 sequences are SEHNR and FQNEAQ (reference sequence). The V end was cut by 0 bases, the J end by 4 bases, with 12 bases between. In nucleotides, the CDR3 is TGTGCCAGCAGCTTAGCGGCGACAGACTCCTATGGCTACACCTTC. It yields the protein CASSLAATDSYGYTF. Looking up the rest from reference TRBV7-9 and TRBJ1-2 gives the full variable domain: DTGVSQNPRHKITKRGQNVTFRCDPISEHNRLYWYRQTLGQGPEFLTYFQNEAQLEKSRLLSDRFSAERPKGSFSTLEIQRTEQGDSAMYLCASSLAATDSYGYTFGSGTRLTVV.

V and J are TRBV28 and TRBJ1-6; 8 bases agree with TRBD1. Germline V CDR1 and CDR2: MDHEN, SYDVKM. J lost 10 bases, V lost 6 bases, and 20 bases had no gene match. The CDR3 spans 18 residues. The CDR3 protein is CASRGPGQDHSGFSPLHF. DNA for the CDR3: TGTGCCAGCAGGGGTCCGGGACAGGACCACTCGGGGTTCTCACCCCTCCACTTT.

The genes are TRBV7-2 and TRBJ1-6; D possibly corresponds to TRBD1 (5 bases). Deletions cut 1 base from V and 7 bases from J, with 11 bases between. CDR1 SGHTA and CDR2 FQGNSA come from the germline V gene. This CDR3 comprises 15 residues. For the CDR3, the DNA is TGTGCCAGCAGCTTAGTCCAGGGATCGAATTCACCCCTCCACTTT. Protein sequence: CASSLVQGSNSPLHF.

The chain uses TRBV5-6 and TRBJ1-5, with D perhaps TRBD1 (6 bases). V was shortened by 1 base and J by 5 bases, with 10 bases between the two germline ends. CDR1 is SGHDT, CDR2 YYEEEE, per germline. The CDR3 is made up of 14 amino acids. CDR3 sequence (DNA): TGTGCCAGCAGCTTGTGGGGGCGCTATCAGCCCCAGCATTTT. Protein sequence: CASSLWGRYQPQHF.

V gene TRBV30 combines with J gene TRBJ1-2; D remains ambiguous. Germline V gene data show CDR1 as GTSNPN and CDR2 as SVGIG (reference sequence). This CDR3 contains 13 residues. Trimming pared 3 bases from V and 8 bases from J, leaving 16 bases between. Here the CDR3 DNA reads TGTGCCTGGAGGGCAGCCGGCGGTGGGGGCTACACCTTC. Translated: CAWRAAGGGGYTF.

The genes are TRBV4-1 and TRBJ2-3, with D hard to call. Trimming left V 0 bases short and J 6 bases short, with 7 bases between. The CDR3 contains 13 residues. The germline CDR1 and CDR2 sequences are MGHRA and YSYEKL. In DNA form, the CDR3 reads TGCGCCAGCAGCCAAGATCCCGGGGATACGCAGTATTTT. This gives the protein CASSQDPGDTQYF.

The chain combines TRBV5-1 with TRBJ1-2, with D possibly being TRBD1 (5 bases). This CDR3 region has 14 residues. The V gene lost 1 base and the J gene lost 9 bases, with 16 bases spanning the gap. Per the germline V gene, CDR1 is SGHRS and CDR2 is YFSETQ. The CDR3 coding sequence is TGCGCCAGCAGCTTGAAAGGAACAGGTGCGAGCTACACCTTC. Translated: CASSLKGTGASYTF. Combining the CDR3 with reference TRBV5-1 and TRBJ1-2 gives the whole variable domain KAGVTQTPRYLIKTRGQQVTLSCSPISGHRSVSWYQQTPGQGLQFLFEYFSETQRNKGNFPGRFSGRQFSNSRSEMNVSTLELGDSALYLCASSLKGTGASYTFGSGTRLTVV.

This chain uses TRBV19 with TRBJ1-5; 9 bases match TRBD1. Germline trimming cut 4 bases from V and 5 bases from J; bases unmatched to any gene: 3. The CDR3 covers 14 residues. Germline-derived CDR1 and CDR2 are LNHDA and SQIVND (reference sequence). CDR3 sequence: CASSTGQGYQPQHF. The CDR3 DNA reads TGTGCCAGTAGTACGGGACAGGGTTATCAGCCCCAGCATTTT.

J is TRBJ1-1 and V is TRBV29-1; maybe TRBD1 (5 bases). The V and J ends lost 6 bases and 7 bases respectively, with 6 bases between them. CDR1 is SQVTM, CDR2 ANQGSEA, per germline. CDR3 length equals 9 residues. CDR3 protein: CSVGLEAFF. As DNA, the CDR3 is TGCAGCGTGGGACTTGAAGCTTTCTTT.

In its sample, this clone was seen a few times. This rearrangement joins TRBV7-8 to TRBJ1-1; the match to TRBD1 covers 7 bases. With V trimmed by 5 bases and J by 6 bases, 12 bases remained unmatched. The length of the CDR3 is 15 residues. From germline, CDR1 is SGHVS and CDR2 FQNEAQ. The CDR3 sequence: CASSLGQASFSEAFF. CDR3 DNA: TGTGCCAGCAGCCTCGGACAGGCTTCGTTTTCTGAAGCTTTCTTT.

The chain is built from TRBV7-2 and TRBJ1-1, with a possible D match to TRBD1 (6 bases). The V end was cut by 2 bases, the J end by 10 bases, with 14 bases between. The CDR3 contains 13 residues. The germline V gene has CDR1 SGHTA and CDR2 FQGNSA. This CDR3 is CASSLRAGDGAFF. Here the CDR3 DNA reads TGTGCCAGCAGCTTAAGAGCAGGGGATGGAGCTTTCTTT. Supplemented by reference TRBV7-2 and TRBJ1-1, the full variable domain reads GAGVSQSPSNKVTEKGKDVELRCDPISGHTALYWYRQSLGQGLEFLIYFQGNSAPDKSGLPSDRFSAERTGGSVSTLTIQRTQQEDSAVYLCASSLRAGDGAFFGQGTRLTVV.

In regard to this clone: A junction end diverges from the germline sequence, so it may reflect a read error. This chain's CDR3 is CASSLGLAGVQETQYF. The CDR3 coding sequence is TGTGCTAGCAGCCTAGGACTAGCGGGGGTGCAAGAGACCCAGTACTTC. The V call is TRBV7-7, the J call TRBJ2-5; 13 bases fit TRBD2. Looked up from germline, CDR1 is SSHAT and CDR2 is FNYEAQ (reference sequence). The CDR3 totals 16 residues.

The V and J genes are TRBV5-1 and TRBJ2-3, with 7 bases that match TRBD1. This CDR3 is 16 amino acids long. In germline, CDR1 is SGHRS, CDR2 YFSETQ. Trimming at V came to 4 bases and at J to 2 bases, leaving 10 bases not matched to a gene. The CDR3 sequence is CASSELGQSNTDTQYF. CDR3 in DNA: TGCGCCAGCAGCGAACTGGGACAGTCGAACACAGATACGCAGTATTTT.

This chain joins TRBV5-1 and TRBJ2-3; the D gene is possibly TRBD2 (7 bases). Germline V lookup: CDR1 SGHRS, CDR2 YFSETQ. Trimming removed 0 bases at V and 5 bases at J, with 16 bases between. The length of the CDR3 is 16 residues. Written as DNA, the CDR3 is TGCGCCAGCAGCTTGGCCGAGGGGGGGGGCGTAGATACGCAGTATTTT. It yields the protein CASSLAEGGGVDTQYF.

The chain joins TRBV11-3 to TRBJ1-1, with D unresolved. The germline CDR1 and CDR2 sequences are SGHNT and YENEEA. There are 13 residues in the CDR3. The germline V and J ends were trimmed by 5 bases and 0 bases, with 7 bases remaining between them. CDR3 coding DNA: TGTGCCAGCAGCGGTGAGTTGAACACTGAAGCTTTCTTT. Protein: CASSGELNTEAFF.

This sequence joins TRBV11-2 and TRBJ2-5, with 8 bases identical to TRBD2. The germline V gene has CDR1 SGHAT and CDR2 FQNNGV. With V trimmed by 5 bases and J by 4 bases, 0 bases remained unmatched. This CDR3 is built from 12 residues. As DNA, the CDR3 is TGTGCCAGCAGCGCGGGAGGAGAGACCCAGTACTTC. Protein product: CASSAGGETQYF.

This clone has just a few counts. The chain's CDR3 is CASSLVAAMNTEAFF. CDR3 nucleotides: TGTGCCAGCAGCTTAGTCGCAGCCATGAACACTGAAGCTTTCTTT. The J gene is TRBJ1-1, the V gene TRBV7-9; D remains unclear. The CDR3 has 15 residues. The V gene's germline CDR1 is SEHNR and CDR2 FQNEAQ (reference sequence). Trimming removed 1 base from V and 0 bases from J, with 9 bases in between.

The chain is built from TRBV29-1 and TRBJ1-1, with a weak D call TRBD1 (6 bases). V was pared by 5 bases and J by 4 bases, with 20 bases between. Germline V CDR1 and CDR2: SQVTM, ANQGSEA. CDR3 length: 15 amino acids. CDR3 in amino acids: CSVRGIAGAGTEAFF. The CDR3, as DNA: TGCAGCGTTCGAGGGATAGCAGGGGCTGGCACTGAAGCTTTCTTT. Full variable domain (rest looked up from reference TRBV29-1 and TRBJ1-1): SAVISQKPSRDICQRGTSLTIQCQVDSQVTMMFWYRQQPGQSLTLIATANQGSEATYESGFVIDKFPISRPNLTFSTLTVSNMSPEDSSIYLCSVRGIAGAGTEAFFGQGTRLTVV.

The chain carries TRBV19 and TRBJ2-3; 7 nucleotides line up with TRBD1. The CDR3 sequence is 15 residues long. Per germline, CDR1 LNHDA and CDR2 SQIVND (reference sequence). The junction had 5 bases not matched to a gene; V was cut back by 3 bases and J by 2 bases. The DNA for the CDR3 is TGTGCCAGTAGTATCCGGACAGGAGACACAGATACGCAGTATTTT. Translated: CASSIRTGDTDTQYF.

The chain is built from TRBV2 and TRBJ1-2; D is ambiguous. V dropped 2 bases and J dropped 6 bases, with 4 bases sitting between them. CDR3 length equals 11 residues. Germline loops: CDR1 SNHLY, CDR2 FYNNEI. CDR3 in DNA: TGTGCCAGCAGTGAACTGGATGGCTACACCTTC. Residues: CASSELDGYTF.

The chain couples TRBV5-1 to TRBJ2-2; D is unclear. Trimming shortened V by 1 base and J by 0 bases, and 7 bases separated the two germline ends. Germline CDR1 reads SGHRS; CDR2 reads YFSETQ. The CDR3 extends over 15 amino acids. CDR3 region: CASSLFGTNTGELFF. DNA for the CDR3: TGCGCCAGCAGCTTGTTTGGTACGAACACCGGGGAGCTGTTTTTT.

The chain uses TRBV5-6 and TRBJ1-2, with D possibly being TRBD1 (5 bases). The CDR3 has 15 residues. Germline V gene sequence: CDR1 SGHDT, CDR2 YYEEEE. V was clipped by 4 bases and J by 6 bases, with 19 bases between them. CDR3 DNA sequence: TGTGCCAGCAGCCGCGGACCCAGGGCGGAGGATGGCTACACCTTC. Translated: CASSRGPRAEDGYTF.